The sequence of this T cell receptor beta chain was determined in a study of T cell responses to AZD1222 COVID-19 vaccine. About the research overall: Timing groups of about 4 and about 12 weeks for second doses were pooled. Whole-study results and caveats: Receipt of two AZD1222 doses was followed by a rise in Spike-specific TCR breadth and depth. Females made up more of the donors, who were largely white British, and clonal diversity may have come out too low. Close to half of spike-specific TCRs reportedly recognize unmutated variant regions.

This CDR3 is 16 amino acids long. With V trimmed by 5 bases and J by 1 base, 8 bases remained unmatched. Germline CDR1 is SGHVS and CDR2 is FQNEAQ. Profiled with immunoSEQ multiplex PCR; TCRdb holds only in-frame clones, not every one. The sample holds just under 95,000 clones, over 75% seen once. This clone was recorded only once. The antigen remains unidentified. Sequenced here: peripheral blood, sampled on day 0 of AZD1222 vaccination. This clonotype was obtained from an adult in good health. The chain couples TRBV7-8 to TRBJ2-1; TRBD2 agrees at 7 bases. The CDR3 sequence: CASSPVGGESYNEQFF. CDR3 nucleotide sequence: TGTGCCAGCAGCCCCGTGGGGGGGGAATCCTACAATGAGCAGTTCTTC.